The 5 T cell receptor beta chains listed next were all sequenced from one sample in a study of blood T cell repertoires in COVID-19. Assay: immunoSEQ multiplex PCR; the TCRdb copy retains only in-frame clones and omits some. The table has approximately 150,000 clones, under 90% seen once. Sequencing was carried out using peripheral blood. The origin of the receptors is a human donor in a cohort sampled during active COVID-19.

This clone is medium-sized (0.01 to 0.1%). The V gene is TRBV5-1, the J gene TRBJ2-3; 10 bases match TRBD2. This CDR3 contains 16 residues. Per germline, CDR1 SGHRS and CDR2 YFSETQ. Trimming took 4 bases from V and 2 from J; bases not matched to a gene: 7. As DNA, the CDR3 is TGCGCCAGCAGCGGGCGACTAGCGGGCTTCACAGATACGCAGTATTTT. It specifies CASSGRLAGFTDTQYF.

The chain uses TRBV6-5 and TRBJ1-2; possible D gene TRBD1, 5 bases. The CDR3 spans 16 residues. Germline CDR1 reads MNHEY; CDR2 reads SVGAGI. Trimming shortened V by 0 bases and J by 8 bases, and 19 bases separated the two germline ends. The CDR3, as DNA: TGTGCCAGCAGTTACTCGAAGGGGCCATCTCTGCAGGGCTACACCTTC. This sequence encodes CASSYSKGPSLQGYTF.

This chain connects TRBV18 to TRBJ1-2, with 7 bases aligning to TRBD1. CDR3 size: 16 residues. Germline assignment: CDR1 KGHSH and CDR2 LQKENI. J was trimmed by 4 bases and V by 3 bases; bases with no gene match: 11. For the CDR3, the DNA is TGTGCCAGCTCACCGGCGGACAGGCGGCTCCCCTATGGCTACACCTTC. Protein product: CASSPADRRLPYGYTF.

The chain has TRBV4-3 and TRBJ2-5, with D perhaps TRBD2 (7 bases). There are 15 residues in the CDR3. The V gene's germline CDR1 is LGHNA and CDR2 YSLEER. V was trimmed by 4 bases and J by 1 base, leaving 13 bases between them. The CDR3 reads CASSLGGGLQETQYF. Here the CDR3 DNA reads TGCGCCAGCAGCCTGGGGGGGGGCCTCCAAGAGACCCAGTACTTC.

Details on this clone: At the DNA level, this CDR3 is encoded by other sequences in the same sample as well. Here the CDR3 reads CASSPGTVYEQYF. CDR3 sequence (DNA): TGTGCCAGCAGCCCCGGGACAGTCTACGAGCAGTACTTC. This chain joins TRBV7-9 and TRBJ2-7, with 7 bases matching TRBD1. The CDR3 is made up of 13 amino acids. V gave up 5 bases and J gave up 3 bases; unmatched junction bases: 4. Germline V gives CDR1 SEHNR, CDR2 FQNEAQ (reference sequence).